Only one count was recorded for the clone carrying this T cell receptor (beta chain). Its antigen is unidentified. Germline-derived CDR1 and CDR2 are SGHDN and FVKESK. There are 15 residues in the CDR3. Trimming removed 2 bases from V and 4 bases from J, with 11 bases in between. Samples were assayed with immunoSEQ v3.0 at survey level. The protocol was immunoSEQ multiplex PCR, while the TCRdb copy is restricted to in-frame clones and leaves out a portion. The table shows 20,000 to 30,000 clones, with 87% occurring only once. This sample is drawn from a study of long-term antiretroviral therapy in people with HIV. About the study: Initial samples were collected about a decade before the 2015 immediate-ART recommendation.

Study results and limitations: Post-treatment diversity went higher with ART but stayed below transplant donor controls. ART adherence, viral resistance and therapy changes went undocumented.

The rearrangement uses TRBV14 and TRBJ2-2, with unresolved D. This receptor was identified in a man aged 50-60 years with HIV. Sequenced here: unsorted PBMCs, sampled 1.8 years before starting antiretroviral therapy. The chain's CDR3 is CASSQYPGGTGELFF. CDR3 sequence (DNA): TGTGCCAGCAGCCAATACCCGGGTGGCACCGGGGAGCTGTTTTTT.